The present T cell receptor beta chain was sequenced within a study of T-cell memory formation after mild COVID-19. 5'RACE, which relied on constant-segment primers, yielded TCR alpha and TCR beta cDNA libraries carrying sample barcodes and UMIs. TCRdb processed the 5' RACE reads anew with MiXCR; each CDR3 protein has one entry. The sample consists of 310,000 or so distinct CDR3 sequences, roughly 15% of them appearing once. This clonotype was counted a few times. Its target is unknown. This CDR3 spans 13 amino acids. Trimming left V 4 bases short and J 8 bases short, with 14 bases between. Germline CDR1 and CDR2: LGHNA and YSLEER. General observations from the study: Cross-reactive memory seemingly joined, as some responding clones were found in pre-infection memory.

This rearrangement joins TRBV4-3 to TRBJ1-2; D not resolved. This sequence originates from a young man who had mild COVID-19 (a few samples of this study predate the infection). Cell type and time point are not known. Source material: PBMCs or a T cell subset sorted from them (not recorded which). The CDR3 region has the DNA TGCGCCAGCAGCCGGCGTATCGGAGAGGGCTACACCTTC. It yields the protein CASSRRIGEGYTF.